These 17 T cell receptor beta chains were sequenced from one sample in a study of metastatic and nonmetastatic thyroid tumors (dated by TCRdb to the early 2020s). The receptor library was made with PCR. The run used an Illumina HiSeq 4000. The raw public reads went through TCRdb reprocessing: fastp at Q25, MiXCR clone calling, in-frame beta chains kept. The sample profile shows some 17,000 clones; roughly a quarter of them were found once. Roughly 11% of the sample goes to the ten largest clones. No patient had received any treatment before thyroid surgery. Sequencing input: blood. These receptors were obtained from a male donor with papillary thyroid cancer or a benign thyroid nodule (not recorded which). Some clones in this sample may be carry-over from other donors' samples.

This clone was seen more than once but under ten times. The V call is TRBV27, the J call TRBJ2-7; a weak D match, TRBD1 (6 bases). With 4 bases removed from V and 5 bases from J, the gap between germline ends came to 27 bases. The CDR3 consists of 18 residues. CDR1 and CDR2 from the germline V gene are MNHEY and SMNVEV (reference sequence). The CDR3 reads CASSSYNTGTPRIHEQYF. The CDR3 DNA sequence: TGTGCCAGCAGTTCCTATAACACCGGGACACCTAGGATCCACGAGCAGTACTTC.

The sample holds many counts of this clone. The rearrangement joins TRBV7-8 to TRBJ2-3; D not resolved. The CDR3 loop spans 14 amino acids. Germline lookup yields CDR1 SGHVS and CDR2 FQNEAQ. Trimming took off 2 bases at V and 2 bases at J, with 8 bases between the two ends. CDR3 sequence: CASSLSVNTDTQYF. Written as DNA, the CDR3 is TGTGCCAGCAGCTTATCGGTGAACACAGATACGCAGTATTTT.

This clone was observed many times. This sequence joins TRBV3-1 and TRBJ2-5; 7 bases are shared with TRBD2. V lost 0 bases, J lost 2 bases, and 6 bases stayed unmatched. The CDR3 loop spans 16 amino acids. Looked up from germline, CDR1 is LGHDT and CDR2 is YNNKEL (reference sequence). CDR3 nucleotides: TGTGCCAGCAGCCAAGACGGCCCGGGAGGACAAGAGACCCAGTACTTC. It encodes CASSQDGPGGQETQYF.

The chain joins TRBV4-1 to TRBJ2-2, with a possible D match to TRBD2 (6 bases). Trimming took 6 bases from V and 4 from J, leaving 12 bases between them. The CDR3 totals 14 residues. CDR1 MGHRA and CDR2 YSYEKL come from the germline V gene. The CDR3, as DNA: TGCGCCAGCAGTCGGGACTCCTCCACCGGGGAGCTGTTTTTT. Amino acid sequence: CASSRDSSTGELFF.

CDR3 nucleotide sequence: TGTGCCAGTAGACCAGACAGGAGCTCTGGAAACACCATATATTTT. Translating it yields CASRPDRSSGNTIYF. The gene calls are TRBV19 and TRBJ1-3, with D perhaps matching TRBD1 (6 bases). CDR1 is LNHDA and CDR2 is SQIVND in the germline V gene (reference sequence). Trimming removed 6 bases from V and 0 bases from J, with 12 bases in between. The CDR3 has 15 residues.

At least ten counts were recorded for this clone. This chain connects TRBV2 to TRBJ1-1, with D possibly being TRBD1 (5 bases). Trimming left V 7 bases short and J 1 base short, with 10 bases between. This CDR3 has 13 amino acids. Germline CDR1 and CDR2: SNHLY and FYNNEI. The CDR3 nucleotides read TGTGCCAGCACGACAGTAAAGAACACTGAAGCTTTCTTT. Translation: CASTTVKNTEAFF.

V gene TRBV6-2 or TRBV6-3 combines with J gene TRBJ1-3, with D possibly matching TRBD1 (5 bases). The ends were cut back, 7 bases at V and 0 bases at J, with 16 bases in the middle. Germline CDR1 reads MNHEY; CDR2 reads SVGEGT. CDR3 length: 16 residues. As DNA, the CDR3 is TGTGCCAGCAATCCGGGACGGCTAAGCTCTGGAAACACCATATATTTT. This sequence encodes CASNPGRLSSGNTIYF.

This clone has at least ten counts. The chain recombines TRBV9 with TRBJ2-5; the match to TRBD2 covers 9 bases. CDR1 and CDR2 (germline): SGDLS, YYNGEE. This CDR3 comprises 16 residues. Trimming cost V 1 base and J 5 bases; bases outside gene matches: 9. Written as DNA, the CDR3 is TGTGCCAGCAGCGTAAGGCGGGAGGGCCTTATGGAGACCCAGTACTTC. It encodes CASSVRREGLMETQYF.

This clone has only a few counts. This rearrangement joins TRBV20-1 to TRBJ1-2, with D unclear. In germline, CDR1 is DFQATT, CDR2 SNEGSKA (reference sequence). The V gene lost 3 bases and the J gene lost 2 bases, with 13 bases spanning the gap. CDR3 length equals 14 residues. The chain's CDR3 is CSARGRVGNYGYTF. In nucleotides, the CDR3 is TGCAGTGCTAGGGGAAGGGTCGGGAACTATGGCTACACCTTC.

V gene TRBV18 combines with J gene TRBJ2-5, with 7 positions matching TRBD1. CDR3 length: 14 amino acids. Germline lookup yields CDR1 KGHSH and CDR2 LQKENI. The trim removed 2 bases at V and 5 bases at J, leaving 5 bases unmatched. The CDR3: CASSPNRGGETQYF. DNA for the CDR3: TGTGCCAGCTCACCAAACAGGGGCGGCGAGACCCAGTACTTC.

The CDR3 protein is CASSLWAPQGLDGYTF. DNA for the CDR3: TGTGCCAGCAGTTTGTGGGCCCCCCAGGGGCTAGATGGCTACACCTTC. V is TRBV12-3 or TRBV12-4 and J is TRBJ1-2, with TRBD1 as a possible D gene (6 bases). The V and J ends lost 3 bases and 6 bases respectively, with 20 bases between them. This CDR3 contains 16 residues.

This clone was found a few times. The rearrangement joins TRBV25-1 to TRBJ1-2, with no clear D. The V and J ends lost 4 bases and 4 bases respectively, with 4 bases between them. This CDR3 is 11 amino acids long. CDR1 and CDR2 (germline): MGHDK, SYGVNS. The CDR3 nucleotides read TGTGCCAGCAGTGGAATCTATGGCTACACCTTC. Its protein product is CASSGIYGYTF.

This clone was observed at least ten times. The CDR3 sequence: CASSLRRQQETQYF. CDR3 sequence (DNA): TGTGCCAGCTCATTAAGAAGACAGCAAGAGACCCAGTACTTC. The chain joins TRBV18 to TRBJ2-5; maybe TRBD1 (5 bases). Trimming removed 5 bases from V and 2 bases from J, with 12 bases in between. CDR1 is KGHSH and CDR2 is LQKENI in the germline V gene. The CDR3 extends over 14 amino acids.

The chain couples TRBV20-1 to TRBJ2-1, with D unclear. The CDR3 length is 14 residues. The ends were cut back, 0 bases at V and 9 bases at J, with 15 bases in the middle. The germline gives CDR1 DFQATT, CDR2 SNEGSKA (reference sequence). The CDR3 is CSARDSDPPPEQFF. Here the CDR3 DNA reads TGCAGTGCTAGAGATTCGGATCCACCCCCTGAGCAGTTCTTC.

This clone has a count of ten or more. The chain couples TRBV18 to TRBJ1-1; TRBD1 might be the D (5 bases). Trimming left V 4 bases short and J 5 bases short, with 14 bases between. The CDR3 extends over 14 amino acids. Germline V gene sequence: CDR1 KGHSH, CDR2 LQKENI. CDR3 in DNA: TGTGCCAGCTCACTAGGGCCCCAGGGAACTGAAGCTTTCTTT. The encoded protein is CASSLGPQGTEAFF.

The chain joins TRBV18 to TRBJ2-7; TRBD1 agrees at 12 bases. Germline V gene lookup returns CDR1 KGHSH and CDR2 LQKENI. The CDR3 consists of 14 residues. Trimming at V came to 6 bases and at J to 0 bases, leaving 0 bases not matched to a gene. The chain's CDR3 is CASSGQGASYEQYF. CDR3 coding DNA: TGTGCCAGCTCGGGACAGGGGGCCTCCTACGAGCAGTACTTC.

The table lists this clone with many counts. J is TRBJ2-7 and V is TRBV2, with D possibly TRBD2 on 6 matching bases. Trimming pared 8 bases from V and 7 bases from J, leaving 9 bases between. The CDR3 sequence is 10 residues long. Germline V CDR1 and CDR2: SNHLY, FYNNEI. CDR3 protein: CASHREEQYF. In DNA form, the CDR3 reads TGTGCCAGCCACCGGGAGGAGCAGTACTTC.